These 19 T cell receptor beta chains originate from one sample sequenced in a study of T cells expressing NK-cell markers. TCRdb re-analyzed the 5' RACE reads; it lists each CDR3 protein once, without DNA. The sample includes 400,000 to 450,000 distinct CDR3 sequences. Sequencing was done on a sample of blood T cells: a sorted CD56 or NKG2C T cell subset, CD4+ or CD8+ T cells, or bulk PBMC T cells (not recorded which). The origin of the receptors is a woman aged 18 to 75 in good health.

The gene calls are TRBV6-5 and TRBJ2-3. CDR3 length: 13 residues. CDR1 is MNHEY and CDR2 is SVGAGI in the germline V gene. CDR3 in amino acids: CASSYQPKDTQYF.

This chain uses TRBV10-3 with TRBJ1-3; the D gene TCRdb calls, TRBD1, cannot be checked with no DNA. Germline V CDR1 and CDR2: ENHRY, SYGVKD. The CDR3 has 15 amino acids. The CDR3 region is CAISPQGSNGNTIYF.

The chain employs TRBV11-3 and TRBJ1-1; TCRdb calls TRBD1, which cannot be checked without DNA. Germline-derived CDR1 and CDR2 are SGHNT and YENEEA. CDR3 length equals 15 residues. The CDR3 here is CASSPSGSPDTEAFF.

CDR3 in amino acids: CASSELTVLYF. The chain employs TRBV25-1 and TRBJ2-7; the D gene TCRdb calls, TRBD1, cannot be checked with no DNA. This CDR3 has 11 residues. CDR1 is MGHDK, CDR2 SYGVNS, per germline.

This CDR3 reads CASSLGGLAASTDTQYF. The chain joins TRBV7-2 to TRBJ2-3; the D gene TCRdb calls, TRBD2, cannot be checked with no DNA. Per germline, CDR1 SGHTA and CDR2 FQGNSA. This CDR3 spans 17 amino acids.

V is TRBV25-1 and J is TRBJ2-1; no DNA is available, so the TRBD1 call from TCRdb remains unchecked. From germline, CDR1 is MGHDK and CDR2 SYGVNS. The CDR3 length is 16 residues. CDR3 loop: CASSQGLGTGGHEQFF.

The V and J genes are TRBV7-9 and TRBJ1-5; the D gene TCRdb calls, TRBD1, cannot be checked with no DNA. Germline CDR1 SEHNR, CDR2 FQNEAQ (reference sequence). This CDR3 is built from 14 residues. The chain's CDR3 is CASSRDRVDQPQHF.

The genes are TRBV19 and TRBJ2-1. CDR3 length: 12 residues. Germline V CDR1 and CDR2: LNHDA, SQIVND (reference sequence). This CDR3 reads CASSIGHNEQFF.

V gene TRBV20-1 combines with J gene TRBJ2-3; with no DNA, the TCRdb D assignment of TRBD2 cannot be verified. The CDR3 is made up of 18 amino acids. CDR1 is DFQATT, CDR2 SNEGSKA, per germline (reference sequence). The CDR3 loop is CSARGLAGGLAGTDTQYF.

The CDR3 loop reads CSAKESSFSYEQYF. The rearrangement links TRBV20-1 to TRBJ2-7. Germline CDR1 reads DFQATT; CDR2 reads SNEGSKA (reference sequence). This CDR3 has 14 residues.

The chain uses TRBV20-1 and TRBJ2-1; TCRdb picks TRBD2, but there is no DNA to check that call. Germline-derived CDR1 and CDR2 are DFQATT and SNEGSKA (reference sequence). This CDR3 has 14 amino acids. The CDR3 reads CSARGRLGSNEQFF.

The V call is TRBV7-9, the J call TRBJ2-3. Germline loops: CDR1 SEHNR, CDR2 FQNEAQ (reference sequence). CDR3 length: 15 amino acids. Here the CDR3 reads CASSLALSVADTQYF.

This chain connects TRBV7-2 to TRBJ2-5. CDR1 is SGHTA, CDR2 FQGNSA, per germline. This CDR3 comprises 12 residues. The CDR3 region is CASSVRQETQYF.

The rearrangement uses TRBV7-9 and TRBJ2-7; TCRdb gives TRBD2 as the D gene, but with no DNA this cannot be confirmed. The germline V gene has CDR1 SEHNR and CDR2 FQNEAQ (reference sequence). This CDR3 has 12 amino acids. This chain's CDR3 is CASSPRLGREDF.

The chain joins TRBV6-2 or TRBV6-3 to TRBJ1-1; there is no DNA to check the TCRdb D call of TRBD1. The germline gives CDR1 MNHEY, CDR2 SVGEGT. The CDR3 is 14 residues long. The CDR3 spells CASKLRDTYTEAFF.

The CDR3: CASSLNQDEKLFF. The J gene is TRBJ1-4, the V gene TRBV7-9. This CDR3 is 13 amino acids long. In germline, CDR1 is SEHNR, CDR2 FQNEAQ (reference sequence).

The CDR3 loop reads CASTLDRGPLTDTQYF. The rearrangement links TRBV5-6 to TRBJ2-3; TCRdb names TRBD1, which stays unverified in the absence of DNA. The CDR3 covers 16 residues. In germline, CDR1 is SGHDT, CDR2 YYEEEE.

The rearrangement uses TRBV3-1 and TRBJ2-2. The CDR3 sequence is 13 residues long. Germline CDR1 and CDR2: LGHDT and YNNKEL (reference sequence). Here the CDR3 reads CASSQGANWELFF.

The chain employs TRBV7-2 and TRBJ2-2; the TRBD1 assignment by TCRdb is unverifiable without DNA. Germline V gene data show CDR1 as SGHTA and CDR2 as FQGNSA. CDR3 length: 13 residues. CDR3 protein: CASSGAFTGELFF.